The sequence of this T cell receptor beta chain was determined in a study of shared clonotypes between healthy human individuals. The overall study: Donor ages ranged 18 to 49 years: a couple of women, a few men.

Profiling relied on immunoSEQ multiplex PCR, and the TCRdb table lists in-frame clones only, not all of them. In the table there are 2 million to 3 million clones, 80% to 95% of which are singletons. Germline values: CDR1 SGHRS, CDR2 YFSETQ. J gave up 10 bases and V 7 bases, and 16 bases lay outside the gene matches. This CDR3 is built from 14 residues. Donors, healthy HIV-negative adults, lacked recent acute infections or vaccinations. This TCR was recovered from a man in his late teens or twenties in good health. Some clones in this sample may be carry-over from other donors' samples. The chain combines TRBV5-1 with TRBJ1-1; 7 bases are shared with TRBD1. The sample taken for sequencing was naive CD4+ T cells from PBMCs. Sample subset: CD45RA+ positively selected. CDR3 residues: CASATRGGADRAFF. The CDR3 DNA reads as TGCGCCAGCGCCACGAGAGGGGGCGCGGATAGAGCTTTCTTT.